This TCR beta chain was captured by sequencing in a study of T cells in Graves' hyperthyroidism and ophthalmopathy. The study, taken as a whole, reports: Most thyroid clonotypes expanded above 0.001 were also detected in blood.

Using RNA transcripts as the source, TCR beta CDR3 regions were amplified. An initial round of RT-PCR targeting the TCR CDR3 relied on the HTBI primer set. Each CDR3 protein gets one entry after TCRdb re-called the multiplex PCR reads with MiXCR. The profile shows some 440,000 distinct CDR3 sequences, around 14% of them singletons. This clonotype was counted only a few times. The antigen is unknown. Recently diagnosed hyperthyroidism of less than 2 months' duration affected patients aged 18 to 65. Cells are PBMCs isolated from about 10 ml of fresh blood. Germline assignment: CDR1 SGHKS and CDR2 YYEKEE (reference sequence). The CDR3 spans 17 residues. Trimming took off 0 bases at V and 1 base at J, with 14 bases between the two ends.

Sequencing was carried out using blood. This chain joins TRBV5-5 and TRBJ2-1, with D possibly being TRBD2 (5 bases). This clonotype originated in a woman aged 18-35 years with Graves' hyperthyroidism. This chain's CDR3 is CASSLGASSDSYNEQFF. The CDR3 DNA sequence: TGTGCCAGCAGCTTGGGAGCTAGCTCAGATTCCTACAATGAGCAGTTCTTC.